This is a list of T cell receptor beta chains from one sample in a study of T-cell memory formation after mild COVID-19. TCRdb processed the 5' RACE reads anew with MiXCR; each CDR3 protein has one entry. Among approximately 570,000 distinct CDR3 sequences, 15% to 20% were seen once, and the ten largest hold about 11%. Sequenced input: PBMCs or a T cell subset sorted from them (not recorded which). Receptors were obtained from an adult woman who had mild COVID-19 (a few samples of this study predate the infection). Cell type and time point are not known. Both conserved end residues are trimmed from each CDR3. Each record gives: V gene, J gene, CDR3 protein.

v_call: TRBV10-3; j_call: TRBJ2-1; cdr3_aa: ASLAGGDNEQF
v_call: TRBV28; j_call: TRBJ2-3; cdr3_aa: ASSARGVATDTQY
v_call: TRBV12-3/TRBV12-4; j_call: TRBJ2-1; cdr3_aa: ASSPGFGAYNEQF
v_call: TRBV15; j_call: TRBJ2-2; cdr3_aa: ATSKVTGELF
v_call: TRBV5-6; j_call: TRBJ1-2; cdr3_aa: ASSLNPDRRYGYT
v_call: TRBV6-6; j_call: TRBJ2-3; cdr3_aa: ASSYWAGSTDTQY
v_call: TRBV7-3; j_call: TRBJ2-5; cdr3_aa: ASSSKGQYNETQY
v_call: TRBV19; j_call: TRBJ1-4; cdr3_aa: ASSIGHNRATNEKLF
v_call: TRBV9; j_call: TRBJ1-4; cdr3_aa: ASSWKTNEKLF
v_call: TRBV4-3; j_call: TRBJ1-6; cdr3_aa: ASSQDVSGSPLH
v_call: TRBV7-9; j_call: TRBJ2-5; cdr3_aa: ASSEGLAGLETQY
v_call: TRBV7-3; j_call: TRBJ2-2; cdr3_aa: ASSLSGLAGGPRELF
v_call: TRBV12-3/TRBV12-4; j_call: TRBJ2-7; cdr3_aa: ASSLGESDYEQY
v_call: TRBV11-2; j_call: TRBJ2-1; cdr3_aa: ASSPQVSWQF
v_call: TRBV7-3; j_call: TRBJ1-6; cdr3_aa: ASIYRTGGEGTLH
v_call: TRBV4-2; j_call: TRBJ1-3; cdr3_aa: ASSQAHRGSGNTIY
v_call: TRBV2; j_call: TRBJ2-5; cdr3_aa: ASATSGGQETQY
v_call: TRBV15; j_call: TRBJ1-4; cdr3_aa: ATSRVGPSGEKLF
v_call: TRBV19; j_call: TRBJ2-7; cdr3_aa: ASSMGSSGAYEQY
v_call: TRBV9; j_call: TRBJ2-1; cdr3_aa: ASSVGPSGDEQF
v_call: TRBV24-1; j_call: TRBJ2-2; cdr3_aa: ATSEPRDFTGELF
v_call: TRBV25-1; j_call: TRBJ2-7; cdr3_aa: ASSGSGSYEQY
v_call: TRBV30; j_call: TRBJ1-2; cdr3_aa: AWSVWADYGYT
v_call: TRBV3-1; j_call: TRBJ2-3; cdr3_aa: ASSWSAPGTGYTDTQY
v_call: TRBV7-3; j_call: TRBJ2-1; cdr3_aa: ASSSPAGSYNEQF
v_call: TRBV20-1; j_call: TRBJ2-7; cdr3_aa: SASSKDTLGPYEQY
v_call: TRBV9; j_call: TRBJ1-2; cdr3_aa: ASSVGVGTGTPYGYT
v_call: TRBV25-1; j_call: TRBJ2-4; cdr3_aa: ASSARGTAKNIQY
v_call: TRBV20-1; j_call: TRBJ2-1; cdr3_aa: SASLHFIDRRWNEQF
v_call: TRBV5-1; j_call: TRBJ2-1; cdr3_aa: ASSLSSANAYNEQF
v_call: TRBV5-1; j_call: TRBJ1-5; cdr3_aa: ASSWTGDSNQPQH
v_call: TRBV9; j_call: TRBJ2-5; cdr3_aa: ASSLQSGRRQETQY
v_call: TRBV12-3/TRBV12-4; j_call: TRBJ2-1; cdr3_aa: ASTPTSGINKQF
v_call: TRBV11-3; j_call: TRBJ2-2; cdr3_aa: ASSLGSGRPNTGELF
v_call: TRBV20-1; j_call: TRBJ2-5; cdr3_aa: SVQGGQETQY
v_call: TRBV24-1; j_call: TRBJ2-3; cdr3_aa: ATSDLRDTSTDTQY
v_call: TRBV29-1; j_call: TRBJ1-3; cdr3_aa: SVDLGDRGGQNTIY